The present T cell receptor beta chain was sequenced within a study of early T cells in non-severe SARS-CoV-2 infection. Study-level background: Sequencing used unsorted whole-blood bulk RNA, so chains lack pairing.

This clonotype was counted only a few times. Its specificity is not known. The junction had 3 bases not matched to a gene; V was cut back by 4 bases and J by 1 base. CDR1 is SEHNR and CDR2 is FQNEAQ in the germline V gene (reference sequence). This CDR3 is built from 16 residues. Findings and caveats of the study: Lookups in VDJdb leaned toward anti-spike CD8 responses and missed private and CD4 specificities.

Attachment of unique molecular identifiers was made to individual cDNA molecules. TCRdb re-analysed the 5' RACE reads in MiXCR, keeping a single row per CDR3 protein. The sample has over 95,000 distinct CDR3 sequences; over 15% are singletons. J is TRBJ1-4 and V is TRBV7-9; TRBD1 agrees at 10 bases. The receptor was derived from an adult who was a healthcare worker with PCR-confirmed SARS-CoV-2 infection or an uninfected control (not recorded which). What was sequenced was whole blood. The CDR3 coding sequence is TGTGCCAGCAGCTCCGGGACAGGGGTAACTAATGAAAAACTGTTTTTT. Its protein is CASSSGTGVTNEKLFF.